Many counts were recorded for the clone carrying this TCR beta chain. The antigen is undetermined. This record comes from a study of T cell repertoires in cytomegalovirus infection. About the study: It can be stated that public TCR beta signatures indicated CMV infection as well as a matching HLA type. Findings and limits, study-wide: Carriage of CMV together with the relevant HLA was identifiable through cumulative public TCR beta family frequency. There were HLA-C-restricted CMV-specific TCR beta clonotypes dominating the ex vivo response.

TCRdb itself ran the reads through MiXCR, one entry per CDR3 protein. The table lists approximately 110,000 distinct CDR3 sequences, 10% of them singletons, with around 29% in the top ten. The germline V and J ends were trimmed by 10 bases and 4 bases, with 14 bases remaining between them. This CDR3 has 13 amino acids. The TCR originated in a human donor in good health (CMV status not recorded). Some clones in this sample may be carry-over from other donors' samples. This chain connects TRBV12-3 or TRBV12-4 to TRBJ1-5; D not certain. What was sequenced was PBMCs, sequenced either directly or after in vitro stimulation (not recorded which). DNA for the CDR3: TGTGCCACCGCCAGTCTGGGAAATCAGCCCCAGCATTTT. It yields the protein CATASLGNQPQHF.